This TCR beta chain was observed in a study of vaccination and CD4 T cells after COVID-19. Turning to the study itself: Two of the convalescents were Hispanic, and convalescents were six males and four females. Overlapping peptides of the spike proteins of SARS-CoV-2, HCoV-NL63, HCoV-OC43 and HCoV-229E were used for cell stimulation. Vaccinees got either two BNT162b2 doses or two mRNA-1273 doses. Investigators took post-vaccine samples a median about 65 days after dose two, within a range of 14 to 241.

The CDR3 spans 17 residues. V was shortened by 3 bases and J by 6 bases, with 21 bases between the two germline ends. Sequenced with the Oncomine TCR Beta short-read assay was DNA taken from cultured CD4+ T cells. TCRdb reprocessed the PCR reads via MiXCR and lists one record per CDR3 protein. The repertoire holds about 14,000 distinct CDR3 sequences, around two fifths seen once, with around a sixth in the top ten. Stated treatment: 10-day PBMC culture with coronavirus spike peptide pools or control peptides (ViraFEST assay). For this clonotype: Its specificity is unknown.

V gene TRBV12-3 or TRBV12-4 combines with J gene TRBJ1-5; D remains unclear. This sequence was found in a human donor with COVID-19. The material sequenced was cultured CD4+ T cells from blood. Here the CDR3 reads CASSFIMAGVAVQPQHF. CDR3 DNA: TGTGCCAGCAGTTTCATAATGGCAGGTGTGGCAGTTCAGCCCCAGCATTTT.